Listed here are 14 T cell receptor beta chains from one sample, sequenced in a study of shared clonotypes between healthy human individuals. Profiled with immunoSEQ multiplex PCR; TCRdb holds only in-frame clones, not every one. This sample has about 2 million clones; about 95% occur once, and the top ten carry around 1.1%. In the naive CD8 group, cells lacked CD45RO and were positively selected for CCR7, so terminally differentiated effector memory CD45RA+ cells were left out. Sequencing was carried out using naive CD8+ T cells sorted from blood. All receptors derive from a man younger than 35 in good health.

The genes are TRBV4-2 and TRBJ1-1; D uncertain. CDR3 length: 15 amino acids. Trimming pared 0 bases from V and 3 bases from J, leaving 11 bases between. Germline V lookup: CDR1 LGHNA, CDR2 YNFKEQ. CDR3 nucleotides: TGTGCCAGCAGCCAAGACCCATTGGGAGACACTGAAGCTTTCTTT. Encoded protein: CASSQDPLGDTEAFF.

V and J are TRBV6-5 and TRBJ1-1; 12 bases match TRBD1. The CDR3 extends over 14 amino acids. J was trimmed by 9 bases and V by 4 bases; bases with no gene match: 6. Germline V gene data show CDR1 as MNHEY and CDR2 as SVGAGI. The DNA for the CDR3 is TGTGCCAGCAGTTCGGGACAGGGGGCCACAAAAGCTTTCTTT. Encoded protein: CASSSGQGATKAFF.

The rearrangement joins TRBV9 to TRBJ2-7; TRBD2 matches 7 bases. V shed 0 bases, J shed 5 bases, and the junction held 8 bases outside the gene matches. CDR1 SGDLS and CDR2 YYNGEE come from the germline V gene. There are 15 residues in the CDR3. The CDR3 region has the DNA TGTGCCAGCAGCGTAGGGTCGGGGGGAAAGGACGAGCAGTACTTC. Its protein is CASSVGSGGKDEQYF.

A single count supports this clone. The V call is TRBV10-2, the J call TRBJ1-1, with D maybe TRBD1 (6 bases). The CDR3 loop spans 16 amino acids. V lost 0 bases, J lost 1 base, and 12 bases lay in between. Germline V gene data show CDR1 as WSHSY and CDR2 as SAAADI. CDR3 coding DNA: TGCGCCAGCAGTGAGTCCTCTGCAGGGGAGAACACTGAAGCTTTCTTT. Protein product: CASSESSAGENTEAFF.

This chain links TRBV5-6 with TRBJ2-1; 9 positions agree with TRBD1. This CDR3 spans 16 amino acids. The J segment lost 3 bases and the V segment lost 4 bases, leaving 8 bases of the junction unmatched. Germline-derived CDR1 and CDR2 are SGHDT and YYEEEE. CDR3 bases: TGTGCCAGCAGCGGAAACAGGGGGCCAAGCTACAATGAGCAGTTCTTC. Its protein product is CASSGNRGPSYNEQFF.

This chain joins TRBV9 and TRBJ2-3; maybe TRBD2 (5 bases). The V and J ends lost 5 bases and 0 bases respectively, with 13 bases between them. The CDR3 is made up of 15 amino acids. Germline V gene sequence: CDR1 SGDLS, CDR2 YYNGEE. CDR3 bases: TGTGCCAGCAGTCCGGGGATCACTAGCACAGATACGCAGTATTTT. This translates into CASSPGITSTDTQYF.

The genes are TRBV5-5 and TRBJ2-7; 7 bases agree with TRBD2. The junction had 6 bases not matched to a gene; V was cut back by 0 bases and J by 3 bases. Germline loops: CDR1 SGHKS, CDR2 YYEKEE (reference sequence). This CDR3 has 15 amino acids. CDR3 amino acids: CASSLASGDYYEQYF. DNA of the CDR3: TGTGCCAGCAGCTTGGCATCCGGGGACTACTACGAGCAGTACTTC.

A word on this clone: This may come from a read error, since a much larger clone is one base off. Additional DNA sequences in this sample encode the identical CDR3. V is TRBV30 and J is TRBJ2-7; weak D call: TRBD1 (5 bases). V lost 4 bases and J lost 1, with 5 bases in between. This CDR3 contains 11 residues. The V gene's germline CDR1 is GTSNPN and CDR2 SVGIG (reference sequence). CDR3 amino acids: CAWTGSYEQYF. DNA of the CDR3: TGTGCCTGGACAGGGTCCTACGAGCAGTACTTC.

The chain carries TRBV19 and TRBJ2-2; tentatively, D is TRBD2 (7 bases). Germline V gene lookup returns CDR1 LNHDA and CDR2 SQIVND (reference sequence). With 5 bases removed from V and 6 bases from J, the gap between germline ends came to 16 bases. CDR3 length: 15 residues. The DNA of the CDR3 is TGTGCCAGTAGTCCGGTAGGCGGGGGCCCCGGGGAGCTGTTTTTT. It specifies CASSPVGGGPGELFF.

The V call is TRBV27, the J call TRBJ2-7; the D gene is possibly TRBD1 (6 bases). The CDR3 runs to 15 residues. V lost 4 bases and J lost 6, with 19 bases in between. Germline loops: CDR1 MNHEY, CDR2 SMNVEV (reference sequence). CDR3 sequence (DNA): TGTGCCAGCAGTTGGGCGACAGGTTGGACGTCCGAGCAGTACTTC. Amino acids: CASSWATGWTSEQYF.

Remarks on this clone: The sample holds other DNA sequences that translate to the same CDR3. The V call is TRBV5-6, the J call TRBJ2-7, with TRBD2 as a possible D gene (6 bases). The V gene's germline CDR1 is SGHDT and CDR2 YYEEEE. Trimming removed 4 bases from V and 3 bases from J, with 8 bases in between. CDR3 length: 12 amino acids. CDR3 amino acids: CASSPGSYEQYF. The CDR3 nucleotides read TGTGCCAGCAGCCCCGGGAGCTACGAGCAGTACTTC.

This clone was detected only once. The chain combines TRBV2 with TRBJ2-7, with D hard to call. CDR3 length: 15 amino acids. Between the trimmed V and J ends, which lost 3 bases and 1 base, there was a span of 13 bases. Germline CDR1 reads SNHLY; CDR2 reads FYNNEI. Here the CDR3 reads CASSEIKGTSYEQYF. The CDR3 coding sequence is TGTGCCAGCAGTGAGATTAAAGGTACATCCTACGAGCAGTACTTC.

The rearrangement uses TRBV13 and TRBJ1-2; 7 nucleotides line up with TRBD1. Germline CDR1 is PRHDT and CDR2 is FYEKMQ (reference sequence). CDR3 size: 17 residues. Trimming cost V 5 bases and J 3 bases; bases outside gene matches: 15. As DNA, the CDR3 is TGTGCCAGCAGCGCCCAGATAGGGGGCGCAGGGGACTATGGCTACACCTTC. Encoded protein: CASSAQIGGAGDYGYTF.

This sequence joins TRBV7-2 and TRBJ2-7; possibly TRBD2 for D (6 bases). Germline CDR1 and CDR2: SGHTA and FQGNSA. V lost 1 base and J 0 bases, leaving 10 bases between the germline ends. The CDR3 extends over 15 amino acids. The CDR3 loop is CASSLDGSFSYEQYF. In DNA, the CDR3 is TGTGCCAGCAGCTTAGACGGGAGTTTCTCCTACGAGCAGTACTTC.